A selection of T cell receptor beta chains follows, all from one sample in a study of blood T cell repertoires in COVID-19. The assay was immunoSEQ multiplex PCR, and TCRdb's table has in-frame clones only and misses some. The table lists 90,000 to 140,000 clones, roughly 80% of them singletons. The sequencing sample was made of peripheral blood. The receptors were gathered from a woman in her 70s with acute or convalescent COVID-19. Both conserved end residues are part of each CDR3. Each record gives: V gene, CDR3 protein.

TRBV5-1 | CASMTGSGTEAFF
TRBV6-1 | CASSLAGTSTEAFF
TRBV3-1/TRBV3-2 | CASSQDRVQGYTF
TRBV9 | CASSVLAGGNEQFF
TRBV9 | CASSAGAGLAYGYTF
TRBV3-1/TRBV3-2 | CAAGRRADGNTIYF
TRBV27 | CASSLFGDRLLTDTQYF
TRBV7-2 | CASSLGGQVETQYF
TRBV2 | CASRLTSGAQGEQFF
TRBV28 | CASSEQPIASYEQYF
TRBV14 | CASHLIRDTGELFF
TRBV6-5 | CASSYDRAKNIQYF
TRBV9 | CASSAVAGGYNEQFF
TRBV11-3 | CASSPSWTPGTDTQYF
TRBV7-9 | CASSLGQEDTEAFF
TRBV7-2 | CASSLSRQGATEAFF
TRBV18 | CASSTGQGTWEQYF
TRBV30 | CAWSVWTGGIDSNQPQHF
TRBV27 | CASSFLAGAGDTQYF
TRBV19 | CASRRIQGAQGGNSNQPQHF
TRBV15 | CATSREARPDRAHQPQHF
TRBV4-3 | CASSQVWAPNEQFF
TRBV27 | CASSLALGGSYEQYF
TRBV10-3 | CAISSDRAMGEQYF
TRBV3-1/TRBV3-2 | CASSQGQEIYEQYF
TRBV9 | CASSVGLLMPQHF
TRBV6-5 | CASSYSKASGGNEQFF
TRBV9 | CASSPNLAGYEQFF
TRBV6-2/TRBV6-3 | CASSGTANIQYF
TRBV3-1/TRBV3-2 | CASSQVAPSDGYTF
TRBV3-1/TRBV3-2 | CASSPGLAGPTDTQYF
TRBV27 | CAIHTGGVLETQYF
TRBV20-1 | CSASAVTRVDGYTF